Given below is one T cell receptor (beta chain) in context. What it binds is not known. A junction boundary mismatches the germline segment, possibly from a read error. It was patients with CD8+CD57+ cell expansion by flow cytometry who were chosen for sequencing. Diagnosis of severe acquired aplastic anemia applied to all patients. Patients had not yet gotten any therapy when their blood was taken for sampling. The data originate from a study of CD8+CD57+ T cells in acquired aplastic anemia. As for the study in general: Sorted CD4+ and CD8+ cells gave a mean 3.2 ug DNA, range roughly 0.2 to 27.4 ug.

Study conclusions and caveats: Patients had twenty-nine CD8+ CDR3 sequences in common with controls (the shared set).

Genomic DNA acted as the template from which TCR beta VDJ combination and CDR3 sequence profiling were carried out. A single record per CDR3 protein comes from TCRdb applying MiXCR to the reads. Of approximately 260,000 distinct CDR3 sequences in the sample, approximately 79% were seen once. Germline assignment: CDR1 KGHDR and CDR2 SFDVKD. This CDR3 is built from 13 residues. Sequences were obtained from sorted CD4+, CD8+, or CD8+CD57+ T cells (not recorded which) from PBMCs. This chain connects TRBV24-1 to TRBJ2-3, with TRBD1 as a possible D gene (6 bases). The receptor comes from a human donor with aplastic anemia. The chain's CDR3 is CASLEGDTGTQYF. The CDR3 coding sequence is TGTGCCAGCTTGGAAGGGGACACAGGTACGCAGTATTTT.